The sequence of this T cell receptor beta chain was determined in a study of OX40 agonist ivuxolimab in advanced cancers. Assay used: immunoSEQ multiplex PCR; TCRdb lists only in-frame clones, some missing. The sample carries about 84,000 clones, nearly 90% recorded once. Sample: CD4+ or CD8+ T cells sorted from blood, taken in a trial of the OX40 agonist ivuxolimab. The receptor comes from an adult with an advanced solid tumor such as melanoma, head and neck, liver or kidney cancer.

The CDR3 sequence is CASTLGSGGFSDTQYF. The CDR3 DNA reads TGTGCCAGCACCTTAGGTTCGGGGGGCTTCTCAGATACGCAGTATTTT. The chain combines TRBV21-1 with TRBJ2-3; the tabulated D call, TRBD2, remains unverified against the DNA. TRBV21-1 is classified as a pseudogene. The CDR3 has 16 residues.